The clone carrying this TCR beta chain has just a few counts. Its target is unknown. CDR1 and CDR2 from the germline V gene are MDHEN and SYDVKM. V lost 2 bases and J lost 7, with 15 bases in between. This CDR3 comprises 15 residues. The repertoire was sequenced with immunoSEQ multiplex PCR; TCRdb's copy has only in-frame clones and lacks some. The sample records tens of thousands of clones, more than 85% being singletons. The data were taken from a study of OX40 agonist ivuxolimab in advanced cancers. On the study more broadly: Anti-PD-1, anti-PD-L1 or anti-CTLA-4 therapy given earlier was allowed, and 40% had some. Study-level points and caveats: Not determined was the antigen specificity of the expanded peripheral T cells. Mean expanded clone counts were higher in CD8+ than CD4+ T cells.

The sample in question was CD4+ or CD8+ T cells sorted from blood, obtained in a trial of the OX40 agonist ivuxolimab. This receptor was identified in an adult with an advanced solid tumor such as melanoma, head and neck, liver or kidney cancer. The gene calls are TRBV28 and TRBJ1-5; a possible D gene is TRBD1 (5 bases). CDR3 sequence: CASSLRDQPRQPQHF. DNA of the CDR3: TGTGCCAGCAGTTTACGGGACCAACCGAGGCAGCCCCAGCATTTT.